Shown below are 32 T cell receptor beta chains from a single sample sequenced in a study of T cell responses to AZD1222 COVID-19 vaccine. Measured with immunoSEQ multiplex PCR; TCRdb has only the in-frame clones, and not every one. The repertoire consists of about 75,000 clones, with 70% to 90% occurring once and the leading ten covering approximately 9.1%. The sequences come from peripheral blood, collected 28 days after the second dose of the MenACWY control vaccine. These receptors were collected from an adult who received the MenACWY meningococcal vaccine as a control.

This sequence joins TRBV7-2 and TRBJ1-2, with D tentatively TRBD1 (6 bases). CDR1 is SGHTA, CDR2 FQGNSA, per germline. V was pared by 3 bases and J by 5 bases, with 13 bases between. CDR3 length equals 14 residues. This CDR3 is CASSFPGVGYGYTF. CDR3 sequence (DNA): TGTGCCAGCAGCTTCCCAGGGGTCGGGTATGGCTACACCTTC.

The chain recombines TRBV5-1 with TRBJ1-3; D gene uncertain. The CDR3 runs to 14 residues. In germline, CDR1 is SGHRS, CDR2 YFSETQ. V shed 4 bases and J shed 4 bases, with 12 bases lying between them. The DNA for the CDR3 is TGCGCCAGCAGCCGTGAAGGGCCGGGAAACACCATATATTTT. Residues: CASSREGPGNTIYF.

This chain uses TRBV15 with TRBJ1-5; D unclear. CDR1 and CDR2 (germline): LNHNV, YYDKDF (reference sequence). The CDR3 runs 17 residues. The V end was cut by 0 bases, the J end by 2 bases, with 14 bases between. The CDR3 DNA sequence: TGTGCCACCAGCAGAGAGCGAGCTAGGGCGGGCAATCAGCCCCAGCATTTT. This sequence encodes CATSRERARAGNQPQHF.

With respect to this clone: One end of the junction fails to match germline, which may point to a read error. The chain couples TRBV11-2 to TRBJ1-3; TRBD1 agrees at 7 bases. Germline V CDR1 and CDR2: SGHAT, FQNNGV. The CDR3 has 15 residues. The CDR3 DNA reads as TGTGCCAGCAGCCTTGACAGGGTCTCTGGGAACACCATATATTTT. Protein product: CASSLDRVSGNTIYF.

This clone has just a few counts. CDR3 sequence reads: CASSLFPADPYAVSVTDTQYF. The CDR3 region has the DNA TGCGCCAGCAGCTTATTCCCAGCAGACCCTTACGCAGTATCAGTCACAGATACGCAGTATTTT. The V and J genes are TRBV5-1 and TRBJ2-3; D unclear. V lost 2 bases to trimming and J lost 2 bases, with 30 bases between them. Germline V gene lookup returns CDR1 SGHRS and CDR2 YFSETQ. This CDR3 has 21 amino acids.

This clone was found once. The CDR3 spells CATSDSSTDTQYF. CDR3 in DNA: TGTGCCACCAGTGATTCGAGCACAGATACGCAGTATTTT. The chain couples TRBV24-1 to TRBJ2-3, with D unresolved. Germline V gene lookup returns CDR1 KGHDR and CDR2 SFDVKD. Trimming stripped 2 bases from V and 0 bases from J, with 2 bases between. The CDR3 loop spans 13 amino acids.

The chain joins TRBV29-1 to TRBJ1-5; the D gene is possibly TRBD1 (5 bases). This CDR3 is built from 13 residues. Germline CDR1 SQVTM, CDR2 ANQGSEA. V was pared by 4 bases and J by 6 bases, with 13 bases between. The CDR3 reads CSVAREGGQPQHF. CDR3 sequence (DNA): TGCAGCGTTGCCAGGGAAGGAGGTCAGCCCCAGCATTTT. The full variable domain, its missing parts supplied by reference TRBV29-1 and TRBJ1-5, is SAVISQKPSRDICQRGTSLTIQCQVDSQVTMMFWYRQQPGQSLTLIATANQGSEATYESGFVIDKFPISRPNLTFSTLTVSNMSPEDSSIYLCSVAREGGQPQHFGDGTRLSIL.

The V and J genes are TRBV28 and TRBJ1-4; a possible D gene is TRBD1 (6 bases). Trimming took 6 bases from V and 8 from J, leaving 19 bases between them. This CDR3 region has 15 residues. CDR1 MDHEN and CDR2 SYDVKM come from the germline V gene. The CDR3, as DNA: TGTGCCAGCAGCTTACCCCTCAGGGGAAGGGAAAAACTGTTTTTT. It yields the protein CASSLPLRGREKLFF.

This clone was recorded once. The chain uses TRBV14 and TRBJ1-6; no firm D call. Between the trimmed V and J ends, which lost 4 bases and 14 bases, there was a span of 15 bases. Germline CDR1 SGHDN, CDR2 FVKESK. CDR3 length: 13 amino acids. The CDR3 bases are TGTGCCAGCAGCCCTACCCCGTTTCTGGCCCTCCACTTT. Encoded protein: CASSPTPFLALHF.

This rearrangement joins TRBV19 to TRBJ2-7; 7 bases are shared with TRBD1. This CDR3 is 14 amino acids long. Germline CDR1 and CDR2: LNHDA and SQIVND (reference sequence). V was pared by 5 bases and J by 5 bases, with 9 bases of the junction left unmatched. The DNA of the CDR3 is TGTGCCAGTAGTCTCCGAGACAGGGCCCACGAGCAGTACTTC. Residues: CASSLRDRAHEQYF.

A note on this clone: Within the sample, other DNA sequences also encode this same CDR3. The rearrangement uses TRBV19 and TRBJ1-5; D unclear. V gave up 0 bases and J gave up 0 bases, with 3 bases separating them. The CDR3 consists of 14 residues. Germline CDR1 and CDR2: LNHDA and SQIVND (reference sequence). CDR3 nucleotide sequence: TGTGCCAGTAGTATAGACAGTAGCAATCAGCCCCAGCATTTT. Protein product: CASSIDSSNQPQHF.

The rearrangement joins TRBV6-1 to TRBJ2-3; a weak D match, TRBD2 (5 bases). Germline V gene sequence: CDR1 MNHNS, CDR2 SASEGT. This CDR3 has 15 residues. V lost 2 bases to trimming and J lost 0 bases, with 9 bases between them. Here the CDR3 reads CASSESGGSTDTQYF. CDR3 nucleotide sequence: TGTGCCAGCAGTGAATCTGGCGGGAGCACAGATACGCAGTATTTT.

This rearrangement joins TRBV2 to TRBJ1-1; D gene ambiguous. The CDR3 has 14 residues. Germline CDR1 reads SNHLY; CDR2 reads FYNNEI. V shed 8 bases and J shed 2 bases, with 15 bases lying between them. In nucleotides, the CDR3 is TGTGCCAGCCGAGACACCTTCCTCAACACTGAAGCTTTCTTT. It encodes CASRDTFLNTEAFF. Full variable domain (outside the CDR3, taken from reference TRBV2 and TRBJ1-1): EPEVTQTPSHQVTQMGQEVILRCVPISNHLYFYWYRQILGQKVEFLVSFYNNEISEKSEIFDDQFSVERPDGSNFTLKIRSTKLEDSAMYFCASRDTFLNTEAFFGQGTRLTVV.

This clone was seen more than once but under ten times. The chain couples TRBV13 to TRBJ2-7, with TRBD2 as a possible D gene (5 bases). This CDR3 region has 13 residues. CDR1 and CDR2 from the germline V gene are PRHDT and FYEKMQ (reference sequence). V gave up 1 base and J gave up 7 bases, with 11 bases separating them. The CDR3 reads CASSLAASREQYF. In nucleotides, the CDR3 is TGTGCCAGCAGCTTAGCTGCTAGCCGGGAGCAGTACTTC.

This chain uses TRBV2 with TRBJ1-3, with D perhaps matching TRBD1 (5 bases). The CDR3 has 13 amino acids. With 8 bases removed from V and 0 bases from J, the gap between germline ends came to 8 bases. CDR1 is SNHLY, CDR2 FYNNEI, per germline. The CDR3 reads CASGGDSGNTIYF. CDR3 sequence (DNA): TGTGCCAGCGGGGGAGACTCTGGAAACACCATATATTTT. The full variable domain, rest sourced from reference TRBV2 and TRBJ1-3, is EPEVTQTPSHQVTQMGQEVILRCVPISNHLYFYWYRQILGQKVEFLVSFYNNEISEKSEIFDDQFSVERPDGSNFTLKIRSTKLEDSAMYFCASGGDSGNTIYFGEGSWLTVV.

CDR3 sequence reads: CATSNSGTSDTQYF. The CDR3 DNA is TGTGCCACCTCAAATTCCGGGACCTCAGATACGCAGTATTTT. V and J are TRBV24-1 and TRBJ2-3; D is tentatively TRBD1 or TRBD2 (5 bases each). Germline V lookup: CDR1 KGHDR, CDR2 SFDVKD. Trimming shortened V by 9 bases and J by 4 bases, and 16 bases separated the two germline ends. The CDR3 covers 14 residues.

This chain links TRBV6-5 with TRBJ1-1; no clear D gene. There are 14 residues in the CDR3. Trimming took off 4 bases at V and 3 bases at J, with 12 bases between the two ends. Germline V gene sequence: CDR1 MNHEY, CDR2 SVGAGI. The CDR3 sequence: CASSWSGAYTEAFF. The CDR3 bases are TGTGCCAGCAGTTGGTCCGGCGCCTACACTGAAGCTTTCTTT.

The genes are TRBV9 and TRBJ1-2; unclear D gene. Trimming stripped 0 bases from V and 8 bases from J, with 11 bases between. The germline gives CDR1 SGDLS, CDR2 YYNGEE. This CDR3 has 13 amino acids. The CDR3 loop reads CASSVGWRWGYTF. The CDR3 coding sequence is TGTGCCAGCAGCGTAGGGTGGAGGTGGGGCTACACCTTC. Combining the CDR3 with reference TRBV9 and TRBJ1-2 gives the whole variable domain DSGVTQTPKHLITATGQRVTLRCSPRSGDLSVYWYQQSLDQGLQFLIQYYNGEERAKGNILERFSAQQFPDLHSELNLSSLELGDSALYFCASSVGWRWGYTFGSGTRLTVV.

J is TRBJ2-1 and V is TRBV11-3, with 9 bases lining up with TRBD1. The trim removed 4 bases at V and 5 bases at J, leaving 3 bases unmatched. This CDR3 has 14 residues. Germline CDR1 and CDR2: SGHNT and YENEEA. CDR3 protein: CASSSRTGDNEQFF. In nucleotides, the CDR3 is TGTGCCAGCAGCTCAAGGACAGGGGACAATGAGCAGTTCTTC.

The V and J genes are TRBV5-1 and TRBJ2-5; 8 bases are shared with TRBD1. This CDR3 contains 14 residues. From germline, CDR1 is SGHRS and CDR2 YFSETQ. With 4 bases clipped from V and 2 bases from J, the junction kept 4 bases outside the gene matches. CDR3 loop: CASSGQGQQETQYF. The CDR3 nucleotides read TGCGCCAGCAGCGGACAGGGACAGCAAGAGACCCAGTACTTC. Drawing the rest from reference TRBV5-1 and TRBJ2-5, the complete variable domain is KAGVTQTPRYLIKTRGQQVTLSCSPISGHRSVSWYQQTPGQGLQFLFEYFSETQRNKGNFPGRFSGRQFSNSRSEMNVSTLELGDSALYLCASSGQGQQETQYFGPGTRLLVL.

The chain employs TRBV6-5 and TRBJ1-1, with D tentatively TRBD1 (6 bases). The CDR3 is 15 residues long. Trimming stripped 3 bases from V and 2 bases from J, with 13 bases between. Germline V gene data show CDR1 as MNHEY and CDR2 as SVGAGI. The CDR3 DNA is TGTGCCAGCAGTTATCTCAGGGGATCCAACACTGAAGCTTTCTTT. Protein: CASSYLRGSNTEAFF.

CDR3 sequence reads: CASSGTSRDTQYF. CDR3 nucleotides: TGTGCCAGCAGCGGAACTTCCAGGGATACGCAGTATTTT. V and J are TRBV9 and TRBJ2-3; D is unclear. The germline V and J ends were trimmed by 3 bases and 6 bases, with 11 bases remaining between them. The CDR3 sequence is 13 residues long. Germline V lookup: CDR1 SGDLS, CDR2 YYNGEE.

By proportion, this clone is medium-sized. This chain links TRBV5-1 with TRBJ2-1, with D possibly matching TRBD1 (5 bases). CDR1 and CDR2 from the germline V gene are SGHRS and YFSETQ. The CDR3 runs 14 residues. V lost 4 bases, J lost 3 bases, and 11 bases lay in between. The CDR3 coding sequence is TGCGCCAGCAGCGCGGCAGGGAACTACAATGAGCAGTTCTTC. As protein: CASSAAGNYNEQFF. Variable domain in full (rest from reference TRBV5-1 and TRBJ2-1): KAGVTQTPRYLIKTRGQQVTLSCSPISGHRSVSWYQQTPGQGLQFLFEYFSETQRNKGNFPGRFSGRQFSNSRSEMNVSTLELGDSALYLCASSAAGNYNEQFFGPGTRLTVL.

The genes are TRBV5-1 and TRBJ2-1, with TRBD1 as a possible D gene (7 bases). CDR3 length equals 15 residues. V was cut by 0 bases and J by 10 bases, with 17 bases left in between. Per germline, CDR1 SGHRS and CDR2 YFSETQ. The CDR3 DNA reads TGCGCCAGCAGCTTGGGTGGAGGGGGCAATGGGGAGCAGTTCTTC. Translated, it gives CASSLGGGGNGEQFF.

The sample holds one count of this clone. The V gene is TRBV19, the J gene TRBJ1-5; no reliable D call. The germline V and J ends were trimmed by 7 bases and 2 bases, with 9 bases remaining between them. The CDR3 contains 13 residues. Germline lookup yields CDR1 LNHDA and CDR2 SQIVND (reference sequence). The CDR3 loop reads CASNNGGNQPQHF. The CDR3 DNA sequence: TGTGCCAGTAATAACGGGGGCAATCAGCCCCAGCATTTT.

The chain joins TRBV19 to TRBJ1-4; possible D gene TRBD1, 5 bases. Germline V lookup: CDR1 LNHDA, CDR2 SQIVND (reference sequence). Deletions cut 7 bases from V and 3 bases from J, with 12 bases between. The CDR3 extends over 14 amino acids. In DNA form, the CDR3 reads TGTGCCAGTAAGACCCTGACAGCTAATGAAAAACTGTTTTTT. It is translated as CASKTLTANEKLFF.

The CDR3 DNA is TGTGCCAGCAGTGGTCTAGGCACAACGTCGTATAATTCACCCCTCCACTTT. Protein product: CASSGLGTTSYNSPLHF. This chain connects TRBV2 to TRBJ1-6; no clear D. Trimming took 4 bases from V and 4 from J, leaving 17 bases between them. CDR1 and CDR2 from the germline V gene are SNHLY and FYNNEI. The CDR3 consists of 17 residues.

J is TRBJ1-1 and V is TRBV19; D is uncertain. CDR1 is LNHDA and CDR2 is SQIVND in the germline V gene (reference sequence). V was trimmed by 3 bases and J by 0 bases, leaving 2 bases between them. The CDR3 contains 12 residues. CDR3: CASSILNTEAFF. The CDR3 DNA is TGTGCCAGTAGTATTTTGAACACTGAAGCTTTCTTT.

V and J are TRBV5-5 and TRBJ1-2; D uncertain. Germline V gene data show CDR1 as SGHKS and CDR2 as YYEKEE (reference sequence). The CDR3 consists of 14 residues. V gave up 0 bases and J gave up 5 bases, with 11 bases separating them. CDR3 loop: CASSLDSFIYGYTF. The CDR3 DNA sequence: TGTGCCAGCAGCTTGGACAGTTTTATTTATGGCTACACCTTC.

The rearrangement uses TRBV7-3 and TRBJ2-7; 7 bases match TRBD1. This CDR3 is built from 13 residues. The V gene's germline CDR1 is SGHTA and CDR2 FQGTGA. The trim removed 5 bases at V and 0 bases at J, leaving 1 base unmatched. The CDR3: CASSRDSSYEQYF. CDR3 nucleotide sequence: TGTGCCAGCAGCCGGGACAGCTCCTACGAGCAGTACTTC.

The chain uses TRBV19 and TRBJ2-2; D unresolved. V shed 6 bases and J shed 4 bases, with 9 bases lying between them. The CDR3 is 13 residues long. The germline CDR1 and CDR2 sequences are LNHDA and SQIVND (reference sequence). The chain's CDR3 is CASSKGGTGELFF. CDR3 sequence (DNA): TGTGCCAGTAGCAAGGGTGGCACCGGGGAGCTGTTTTTT.

This chain joins TRBV19 and TRBJ1-5, with D maybe TRBD1 (5 bases). The CDR3 is made up of 14 amino acids. V was pared by 3 bases and J by 2 bases, with 8 bases between. Germline assignment: CDR1 LNHDA and CDR2 SQIVND (reference sequence). The CDR3 DNA reads as TGTGCCAGTAGTATCGGGGGTCGCAATCAGCCCCAGCATTTT. Amino acids: CASSIGGRNQPQHF. Using reference TRBV19 and TRBJ1-5 for the parts outside the CDR3, the full variable domain is DGGITQSPKYLFRKEGQNVTLSCEQNLNHDAMYWYRQDPGQGLRLIYYSQIVNDFQKGDIAEGYSVSREKKESFPLTVTSAQKNPTAFYLCASSIGGRNQPQHFGDGTRLSIL.